This TCR beta chain was recovered during a study of blood T cell repertoires in COVID-19. As for the study in general: COVID-19 samples collected from the United States, Italy and Spain covered acute and convalescent phases. PBMCs, B-cell-depleted T cells, or T cells provided the cDNA or gDNA that made up the material.

As handled by the study authors: How many nucleated cells were present was estimated from reference gene primer amplification. This table comes from immunoSEQ multiplex PCR, and its TCRdb copy is limited to in-frame clones, with some not included. V and J calls and clone size are given by that table; D and trimming were obtained from the DNA. Of approximately 120,000 clones listed, approximately 84% are singletons. Trimming at V came to 3 bases and at J to 5 bases, leaving 5 bases not matched to a gene. CDR3 length: 13 amino acids. Germline values: CDR1 SGDLS, CDR2 YYNGEE. The TCR originated in a human donor in a cohort sampled during active COVID-19. Sequenced: peripheral blood. The chain is built from TRBV9 and TRBJ2-7, with 7 nucleotides matching TRBD1. The chain's CDR3 is CASSAGRGNEQYF. CDR3 bases: TGTGCCAGCAGCGCGGGCAGGGGGAACGAGCAGTACTTC. Full variable domain (missing parts from reference TRBV9 and TRBJ2-7): DSGVTQTPKHLITATGQRVTLRCSPRSGDLSVYWYQQSLDQGLQFLIQYYNGEERAKGNILERFSAQQFPDLHSELNLSSLELGDSALYFCASSAGRGNEQYFGPGTRLTVT.